A selection of T cell receptor beta chains follows, all from one sample in a study of blood T cells in healthy people across ages. TCRdb reprocessed the 5' RACE reads via MiXCR and lists one record per CDR3 protein. The data contain around 400,000 distinct CDR3 sequences, roughly half of them seen just once; the ten biggest clones take up around 53%. The sequenced sample consisted of blood. These receptors were collected from a man between 60 and 75 years old in good health. Both conserved end residues are trimmed from each CDR3.

v_gene	j_gene	len	CDR3aa
TRBV15	TRBJ1-5	13	ATSKQGRGNQPQH
TRBV29-1	TRBJ1-2	10	SVGGQDYGYT
TRBV29-1	TRBJ2-5	12	SSVDRAGGNEQY
TRBV20-1	TRBJ2-3	13	SADTSGRMGDTQY
TRBV20-1	TRBJ1-5	14	SARDGGQPLNQPQH
TRBV7-2	TRBJ1-6	11	ASTTGRNSPLH
TRBV20-1	NA	14	SARLGTSGGSATQY
TRBV7-9	TRBJ1-3	13	ALTRGLSPGNTIY
TRBV29-1	TRBJ2-6	13	SVAQGPSGANVLT
TRBV25-1	TRBJ2-7	13	AGSDAGTGVYEQY
TRBV27	TRBJ2-1	14	ASSRLAGNGYNEQF
TRBV20-1	TRBJ2-3	12	SARDIPGRDTQY
TRBV20-1	TRBJ1-5	11	SANTGLNQPQH
TRBV6-5	TRBJ2-5	14	ASSYFGGGVQETQY
TRBV3-1	TRBJ2-7	15	ASSQETIAGGPSEQY
TRBV4-2	TRBJ2-7	11	ASSQEGGYEQY
TRBV9	TRBJ2-7	12	ASSPGTSGYEQY
TRBV29-1	TRBJ2-6	11	SVPGPGANVLT
TRBV10-3	TRBJ1-6	13	AIRASGRDGSPLH